Listed here are 31 T cell receptor beta chains from one sample, sequenced in a study of a mutant IDH1 vaccine in newly diagnosed glioma. Time point indicated: week 5, during vaccination. In the vaccine, a single dose held 300 ug of the mutant IDH1 20-mer peptide, along with topical imiquimod. These receptors have no known antigen. Libraries were prepared by immunoSEQ multiplex PCR; TCRdb keeps only in-frame clonotypes and omits some of them. The repertoire holds around 25,000 clones, with around four fifths as singletons. The specimen comprised PBMCs, sampled from a glioma patient whose treatment included an IDH1 peptide vaccine. Receptors were obtained from a middle-aged man with glioma. Some clones in this sample may be carry-over from other donors' samples.

The chain combines TRBV10-1 with TRBJ2-7, with 8 bases that match TRBD1. The germline CDR1 and CDR2 sequences are WNHNN and SYGVQD (reference sequence). The CDR3 has 14 amino acids. The V and J ends lost 5 bases and 0 bases, in that order; junction bases with no gene match: 3. The CDR3 loop is CASSPGQDSYEQYF. CDR3 coding DNA: TGCGCCAGCAGTCCGGGACAGGACTCCTACGAGCAGTACTTC.

The V call is TRBV9, the J call TRBJ2-3, with D tentatively TRBD2 (7 bases). The length of the CDR3 is 15 residues. Deletions cut 2 bases from V and 5 bases from J, with 15 bases between. Germline assignment: CDR1 SGDLS and CDR2 YYNGEE. The CDR3 loop reads CASSVGGGLGDTQYF. The CDR3 DNA is TGTGCCAGCAGCGTTGGGGGGGGCCTAGGAGATACGCAGTATTTT.

This clone showed up just a few times. The CDR3 is CASSYRDRNQPQHF. Here the CDR3 DNA reads TGTGCCAGCAGTTACCGGGACCGTAATCAGCCCCAGCATTTT. This sequence joins TRBV6-5 and TRBJ1-5, with D perhaps matching TRBD1 (5 bases). V was pared by 2 bases and J by 4 bases, with 9 bases between. This CDR3 is 14 amino acids long. Looked up from germline, CDR1 is MNHEY and CDR2 is SVGAGI.

This clone has a handful of counts. This chain links TRBV29-1 with TRBJ1-4; tentatively, D is TRBD1 (6 bases). The CDR3 contains 16 residues. V was pared by 4 bases and J by 3 bases, with 18 bases between. Germline loops: CDR1 SQVTM, CDR2 ANQGSEA. Here the CDR3 reads CSVAGAGVGSNEKLFF. The CDR3 coding sequence is TGCAGCGTTGCCGGGGCAGGGGTGGGCTCTAATGAAAAACTGTTTTTT.

V is TRBV19 and J is TRBJ1-5; 9 bases are shared with TRBD1. V trimming: 3 bases; J trimming: 4 bases; junction bases outside the gene matches: 4. The CDR3 has 15 residues. The V gene's germline CDR1 is LNHDA and CDR2 SQIVND (reference sequence). CDR3: CASSIMTGGNQPQHF. DNA for the CDR3: TGTGCCAGTAGTATCATGACAGGGGGTAATCAGCCCCAGCATTTT.

J is TRBJ1-5 and V is TRBV5-4; D is ambiguous. Germline V gene lookup returns CDR1 SGHNT and CDR2 YYREEE (reference sequence). CDR3 length equals 13 residues. The germline V and J ends were trimmed by 7 bases and 4 bases, with 12 bases remaining between them. The DNA for the CDR3 is TGTGCCAGCTCGGACGGGCCAAATCAGCCCCAGCATTTT. It translates to CASSDGPNQPQHF. The full variable domain, with the rest looked up from reference TRBV5-4 and TRBJ1-5, is ETGVTQSPTHLIKTRGQQVTLRCSSQSGHNTVSWYQQALGQGPQFIFQYYREEENGRGNFPPRFSGLQFPNYSSELNVNALELDDSALYLCASSDGPNQPQHFGDGTRLSIL.

The chain joins TRBV27 to TRBJ1-5; no clear D gene. Trimming shortened V by 7 bases and J by 1 base, and 14 bases separated the two germline ends. Germline V CDR1 and CDR2: MNHEY, SMNVEV (reference sequence). This CDR3 has 15 residues. Written as DNA, the CDR3 is TGTGCCAGCACCTCGTTCCACGGCAGCAATCAGCCCCAGCATTTT. Encoded protein: CASTSFHGSNQPQHF.

This chain connects TRBV5-1 to TRBJ1-1; 10 bases are a match to TRBD1. Trimming took 0 bases from V and 4 from J; bases not matched to a gene: 6. The CDR3 has 16 amino acids. The germline CDR1 and CDR2 sequences are SGHRS and YFSETQ. The CDR3 here is CASSLGDRGPTTEAFF. The CDR3 nucleotides read TGCGCCAGCAGCTTGGGCGACAGGGGGCCGACCACTGAAGCTTTCTTT.

The chain recombines TRBV25-1 with TRBJ1-1, with TRBD1 matching 8 bases. Losses at the gene ends were 3 bases for V and 5 bases for J; bases not matched to a gene: 5. The CDR3 runs to 14 residues. Germline V gene data show CDR1 as MGHDK and CDR2 as SYGVNS. The CDR3 region is CASSETGVTTEAFF. The CDR3 bases are TGTGCCAGCAGTGAGACAGGGGTCACGACTGAAGCTTTCTTT.

The chain combines TRBV27 with TRBJ2-5; D unclear. Per the germline V gene, CDR1 is MNHEY and CDR2 is SMNVEV (reference sequence). This CDR3 has 13 amino acids. The ends were cut back, 2 bases at V and 5 bases at J, with 9 bases in the middle. The CDR3 sequence: CASSLRVGETQYF. Written as DNA, the CDR3 is TGTGCCAGCAGTTTAAGGGTGGGGGAGACCCAGTACTTC.

The CDR3 DNA follows: TGCGCCAGCAGCCAAGAGTCTAGCGGGGGGGCGGGGTGGGAGACCCAGTACTTC. This encodes CASSQESSGGAGWETQYF. The rearrangement uses TRBV4-1 and TRBJ2-5, with TRBD2 identical over 12 bases. V was pared by 0 bases and J by 5 bases, with 10 bases of the junction left unmatched. Germline V lookup: CDR1 MGHRA, CDR2 YSYEKL. The CDR3 totals 18 residues.

The chain is built from TRBV7-6 and TRBJ1-1; D may be TRBD1 (5 bases). The CDR3 loop spans 13 amino acids. Germline-derived CDR1 and CDR2 are SGHVS and FNYEAQ. V gave up 5 bases and J gave up 4 bases, with 11 bases separating them. The CDR3 sequence: CASSIGQGTEAFF. The DNA of the CDR3 is TGTGCCAGCAGCATCGGACAAGGCACTGAAGCTTTCTTT.

V is TRBV2 and J is TRBJ2-7; 9 positions agree with TRBD1. Germline V gives CDR1 SNHLY, CDR2 FYNNEI. The CDR3 spans 17 residues. J lost 6 bases, V lost 6 bases, and 18 bases had no gene match. The CDR3 nucleotides read TGTGCCAGCAGAGATGAGGGGACAGGGTCCCGTACGGGCGAGCAGTACTTC. Amino acids: CASRDEGTGSRTGEQYF.

The chain joins TRBV4-1 to TRBJ1-4; D is possibly TRBD1 (6 bases). Trimming left V 4 bases short and J 5 bases short, with 17 bases between. CDR3 length equals 16 residues. From germline, CDR1 is MGHRA and CDR2 YSYEKL. The CDR3 coding sequence is TGCGCCAGCAGCCTGCCTTTCGACAGGCCAAATGAAAAACTGTTTTTT. Translating gives CASSLPFDRPNEKLFF.

This clone was recorded a few times. This chain links TRBV30 with TRBJ1-1; 7 nucleotides agree with TRBD1. The CDR3 totals 12 residues. Trimming took 5 bases from V and 3 from J; bases not matched to a gene: 3. The V gene's germline CDR1 is GTSNPN and CDR2 SVGIG (reference sequence). In nucleotides, the CDR3 is TGTGCCTGGGACAGGGAAGACACTGAAGCTTTCTTT. This encodes CAWDREDTEAFF. Variable domain in full (rest from reference TRBV30 and TRBJ1-1): SQTIHQWPATLVQPVGSPLSLECTVEGTSNPNLYWYRQAAGRGLQLLFYSVGIGQISSEVPQNLSASRPQDRQFILSSKKLLLSDSGFYLCAWDREDTEAFFGQGTRLTVV.

The rearrangement uses TRBV6-5 and TRBJ2-5, with a tentative D call TRBD2 (5 bases). Trimming took 6 bases from V and 4 from J, leaving 12 bases between them. The CDR3 length is 13 residues. Germline lookup yields CDR1 MNHEY and CDR2 SVGAGI. The chain's CDR3 is CASRPGGTETQYF. The CDR3 DNA reads as TGTGCCAGCAGACCCGGAGGCACAGAGACCCAGTACTTC.

The genes are TRBV5-4 and TRBJ1-2; 8 bases map to TRBD1. V lost 3 bases and J lost 2; bases outside the gene matches: 9. CDR1 and CDR2 (germline): SGHNT, YYREEE (reference sequence). The CDR3 is 16 amino acids. CDR3 amino acids: CASSSGTGIFNYGYTF. As DNA, the CDR3 is TGTGCCAGCAGCTCCGGGACAGGAATTTTCAACTATGGCTACACCTTC.

The V call is TRBV14, the J call TRBJ2-3, with D unresolved. V dropped 1 base and J dropped 0 bases, with 8 bases sitting between them. CDR3 size: 15 residues. CDR1 and CDR2 (germline): SGHDN, FVKESK. The CDR3 region is CASSQGGDSTDTQYF. CDR3 nucleotides: TGTGCCAGCAGCCAAGGTGGGGATAGCACAGATACGCAGTATTTT.

The chain links TRBV4-2 to TRBJ2-3; D is ambiguous. This CDR3 is 15 amino acids long. The germline V gene has CDR1 LGHNA and CDR2 YNFKEQ. V gave up 0 bases and J gave up 2 bases, with 9 bases separating them. The CDR3: CASSQDGGPTDTQYF. The DNA of the CDR3 is TGTGCCAGCAGCCAAGACGGCGGACCCACAGATACGCAGTATTTT.

The rearrangement uses TRBV2 and TRBJ1-5, with unresolved D. The CDR3 contains 15 residues. V was cut by 7 bases and J by 0 bases, with 13 bases left in between. Germline V lookup: CDR1 SNHLY, CDR2 FYNNEI. The CDR3 loop is CASNHDGNSNQPQHF. In nucleotides, the CDR3 is TGTGCCAGCAACCACGACGGGAATAGCAATCAGCCCCAGCATTTT.

J is TRBJ1-1 and V is TRBV4-1; D gene uncertain. Germline V gives CDR1 MGHRA, CDR2 YSYEKL. The CDR3 totals 13 residues. Trimming removed 3 bases from V and 3 bases from J, with 8 bases in between. The CDR3 reads CASSQAYYTEAFF. The CDR3, as DNA: TGCGCCAGCAGCCAGGCGTATTACACTGAAGCTTTCTTT.

J is TRBJ1-6 and V is TRBV29-1; TRBD1 matches at 7 bases. The CDR3 has 14 residues. From germline, CDR1 is SQVTM and CDR2 ANQGSEA. J was trimmed by 7 bases and V by 6 bases; bases with no gene match: 9. CDR3 loop: CSVAFGQANSPLHF. For the CDR3, the DNA is TGCAGCGTCGCCTTTGGACAGGCGAATTCACCCCTCCACTTT.

CDR3 sequence: CASSLGEGGYTF. CDR3 nucleotide sequence: TGTGCCAGCAGCTTGGGAGAGGGTGGCTACACCTTC. The V gene is TRBV5-4, the J gene TRBJ1-2; D unresolved. This CDR3 spans 12 amino acids. Germline CDR1 and CDR2: SGHNT and YYREEE (reference sequence). The ends were cut back, 0 bases at V and 7 bases at J, with 7 bases in the middle.

The rearrangement uses TRBV2 and TRBJ1-6, with 7 bases matching TRBD1. Trimming cost V 6 bases and J 13 bases; bases outside gene matches: 15. Germline CDR1 and CDR2: SNHLY and FYNNEI. CDR3 length: 15 amino acids. CDR3 sequence (DNA): TGTGCCAGCAGGGGCCGATCGACAGGGACCCTCCCCCTCCACTTT. This gives the protein CASRGRSTGTLPLHF.

V gene TRBV19 combines with J gene TRBJ2-6, with D perhaps matching TRBD1 (6 bases). The CDR3 extends over 15 amino acids. CDR1 is LNHDA and CDR2 is SQIVND in the germline V gene (reference sequence). V lost 2 bases and J 4 bases, leaving 9 bases between the germline ends. DNA of the CDR3: TGTGCCAGTAGTATACAGGGGCCAGGGGCCAACGTCCTGACTTTC. Protein: CASSIQGPGANVLTF.

The chain has TRBV5-6 and TRBJ2-7; the D gene is possibly TRBD1 (6 bases). Trimming took off 5 bases at V and 4 bases at J, with 19 bases between the two ends. The CDR3 has 15 residues. The germline V gene has CDR1 SGHDT and CDR2 YYEEEE. CDR3 protein: CASSMDRWLTYEQYF. The CDR3 coding sequence is TGTGCCAGCAGTATGGACAGATGGCTAACTTACGAGCAGTACTTC. Looking up the rest from reference TRBV5-6 and TRBJ2-7 gives the full variable domain: DAGVTQSPTHLIKTRGQQVTLRCSPKSGHDTVSWYQQALGQGPQFIFQYYEEEERQRGNFPDRFSGHQFPNYSSELNVNALLLGDSALYLCASSMDRWLTYEQYFGPGTRLTVT.

The chain is built from TRBV20-1 and TRBJ2-7, with D uncertain. V lost 7 bases to trimming and J lost 1 base, with 8 bases between them. The CDR3 spans 11 residues. Germline V lookup: CDR1 DFQATT, CDR2 SNEGSKA (reference sequence). This CDR3 is CSGSISYEQYF. The CDR3 DNA reads as TGCAGTGGCTCAATTTCCTACGAGCAGTACTTC.

The chain couples TRBV28 to TRBJ2-1; D call uncertain. The CDR3 contains 10 residues. Germline V gene data show CDR1 as MDHEN and CDR2 as SYDVKM. V lost 4 bases, J lost 6 bases, and 1 base lay in between. The CDR3 coding sequence is TGTGCCAGCAGTTCCAATGAGCAGTTCTTC. It yields the protein CASSSNEQFF.

The chain carries TRBV6-5 and TRBJ2-7; 9 positions agree with TRBD2. CDR3 size: 15 residues. Germline CDR1 MNHEY, CDR2 SVGAGI. J lost 4 bases, V lost 3 bases, and 7 bases had no gene match. CDR3 sequence: CASSYAASGDYEQYF. DNA of the CDR3: TGTGCCAGCAGTTATGCCGCTAGCGGGGATTACGAGCAGTACTTC.

The chain has TRBV11-2 and TRBJ2-2; D is perhaps TRBD2 (5 bases). Germline V lookup: CDR1 SGHAT, CDR2 FQNNGV. The CDR3 totals 14 residues. V was trimmed by 2 bases and J by 4 bases, leaving 8 bases between them. CDR3 residues: CASSLRTFTGELFF. The DNA of the CDR3 is TGTGCCAGCAGCTTAAGGACTTTCACCGGGGAGCTGTTTTTT.

In its sample, this clone is medium-sized. V and J are TRBV2 and TRBJ1-2; D possibly corresponds to TRBD1 (5 bases). CDR3 length equals 12 residues. V lost 6 bases to trimming and J lost 8 bases, with 13 bases between them. Germline CDR1 is SNHLY and CDR2 is FYNNEI. DNA for the CDR3: TGTGCCAGCAGCGAGGGGTGGCAGGGCTACACCTTC. Amino acid sequence: CASSEGWQGYTF.